This TCR beta chain was obtained from a study of cytomegalovirus exposure and HLA in healthy donors. The germline gives CDR1 SGHDN, CDR2 FVKESK. Losses at the gene ends were 0 bases for V and 4 bases for J; bases not matched to a gene: 12. The CDR3 runs to 17 residues. The PCR used 60 Vbeta and 13 Jbeta primers. Here immunoSEQ multiplex PCR was the method, and the copy in TCRdb shows in-frame clones only, minus some. The table has roughly 100,000 clones, 12% seen once. This TCR was sampled from a man between 35 and 55 years old in good health and CMV-seropositive. Sequencing was carried out using PBMCs. The chain uses TRBV14 and TRBJ2-7; 7 positions agree with TRBD1. Here the CDR3 reads CASSQDLREGGKYEQYF. The CDR3 coding sequence is TGTGCCAGCAGCCAAGATCTTCGGGAAGGGGGCAAGTACGAGCAGTACTTC. Complete variable domain (other parts from reference TRBV14 and TRBJ2-7): EAGVTQFPSHSVIEKGQTVTLRCDPISGHDNLYWYRRVMGKEIKFLLHFVKESKQDESGMPNNRFLAERTGGTYSTLKVQPAELEDSGVYFCASSQDLREGGKYEQYFGPGTRLTVT.